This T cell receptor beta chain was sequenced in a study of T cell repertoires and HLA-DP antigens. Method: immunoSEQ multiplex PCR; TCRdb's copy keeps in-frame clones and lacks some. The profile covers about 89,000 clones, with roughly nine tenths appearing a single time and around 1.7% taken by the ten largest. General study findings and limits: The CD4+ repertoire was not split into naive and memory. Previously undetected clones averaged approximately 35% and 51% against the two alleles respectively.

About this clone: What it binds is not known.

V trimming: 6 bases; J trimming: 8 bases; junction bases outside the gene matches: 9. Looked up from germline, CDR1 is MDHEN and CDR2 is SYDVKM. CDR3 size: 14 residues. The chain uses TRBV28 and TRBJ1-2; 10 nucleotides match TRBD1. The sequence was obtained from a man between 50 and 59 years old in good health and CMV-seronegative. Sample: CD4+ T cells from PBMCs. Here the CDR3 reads CASRPGQGGRGYTF. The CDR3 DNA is TGTGCCAGCAGACCCGGACAGGGGGGGAGAGGCTACACCTTC.